Sequencing of this TCR beta chain was carried out in a study of PD-1 blockade in classical Hodgkin lymphoma (dated by TCRdb to about 2020). Background for the entire study: Nivolumab dosing was 3 mg/kg intravenously every 2 weeks, continuing until either disease progression or unacceptable toxicity. To define a peripheral blood immune signature of response to PD-1 blockade in classical Hodgkin lymphoma, the study combined TCR beta sequencing with CyTOF.

Here is what the overall study found, with its caveats: CD4+ but not CD8+ TCR diversity rose significantly by C4D1 (p=0.0027 vs p=0.16), most apparent in complete responders (p=0.02). Trial patients with a complete response had baseline diversity similar to that of newly diagnosed patients, while partial responders and progressors had significantly lower diversity. Baseline TCR diversity was reported to be lower in newly diagnosed patients than in healthy donors, and even lower in relapsed/refractory patients. The study covered only a single clinical trial cohort, and the causes of the repertoire differences, possibly disease activity or prior therapy, were still not defined. Patients starting nivolumab less than 1 year after ASCT had lower diversity and were excluded from later analyses to avoid confounding by immune reconstitution.

The Qiagen DNeasy kit was used to extract genomic DNA from unsorted PBMCs and from the negatively selected CD4+ and CD8+ fractions. Using primers that anneal to V and J segments, immunoSEQ multiplex PCR amplified the TCR beta CDR3 regions. Amplification bias was minimized using a synthetic immune receptor repertoire, and residual bias was removed computationally after sequencing. Per the original workflow: Repertoire diversity was quantified as the Shannon entropy index using custom Python scripts. Unsorted, CD4+ and CD8+ repertoires were examined separately, except in combined analyses, for which CD4+ and CD8+ sequences were merged in silico. Clonal expansion was defined as a frequency increase of at least 2-fold after treatment compared with C1D1, and clones undetected at baseline were assigned a pseudocount of 0.5. Clones with 0 or 1 copy at C1D1 were classified as singleton clones, and clones with 2 or more copies were classified as non-singleton clones. Clones expanded in unsorted samples were labelled as CD4+, CD8+ or unknown by matching protein sequences in sorted samples from the same patient. Wilcoxon tests were applied to paired samples to test diversity changes from C1D1 to C4D1. As stored in TCRdb, this immuneACCESS dataset retains in-frame rearrangements with V and J assigned. A fraction of the clones does not appear; measured against another copy, unresolved V genes explain less than half of the discrepancy, and the remainder lacks a known reason. The DNA gave D and trimming, while V, J and clone size come from that table. Counted in this sample were some 20,000 clones; more than 75% of them appeared once. 20% to 25% of the sample belongs to the ten largest clones.

V and J are truncated by 0 bases and 8 bases respectively, leaving an intervening sequence of 4 bases. Including the terminal cysteine and phenylalanine, the CDR3 comprises 12 residues. Only the CDR3 region is kept as DNA, spanning 36 bases read in frame from base 1. The germline V gene (reference sequence) supplies CDR1 MNHNY and CDR2 SVGAGI. The sample's time point label, decoded: cycle 4 day 1 (C4D1), after 6 weeks of nivolumab. Relapse after autologous stem cell transplantation had occurred in all trial patients, and cohorts A, B and C were distinguished by prior brentuximab vedotin exposure. The trial cohort comprised some 60 patients with relapsed/refractory classical Hodgkin lymphoma whose best overall responses were complete response, partial response or progressive disease. Single-agent nivolumab was administered to trial patients in the multi-cohort phase II CheckMate 205 trial. An independent review committee assessed best overall response using the 2007 International Working Group response criteria. Trial PBMCs were obtained immediately prior to nivolumab initiation (C1D1) and on therapy at cycle 2 day 1 and cycle 4 day 1. After peripheral blood was drawn into 8 mL Vacutainer Cell Preparation Tubes, PBMCs were isolated by centrifugation and then cryopreserved.

With regard to this clone: The antigen this receptor binds is unknown. Per-base qualities were not stored, and no clone one base away is much larger.

This sample comprised peripheral blood mononuclear cells (PBMCs), obtained before the fourth cycle of nivolumab. The chain is made from TRBV6-6 and TRBJ1-4, with the D gene not confidently named. The TCR originated in a human donor with classical Hodgkin lymphoma. The sequence in DNA is TGTGCCAGCAGTTACTCTGGGGAAAAACTGTTTTTT. It codes for CASSYSGEKLFF.